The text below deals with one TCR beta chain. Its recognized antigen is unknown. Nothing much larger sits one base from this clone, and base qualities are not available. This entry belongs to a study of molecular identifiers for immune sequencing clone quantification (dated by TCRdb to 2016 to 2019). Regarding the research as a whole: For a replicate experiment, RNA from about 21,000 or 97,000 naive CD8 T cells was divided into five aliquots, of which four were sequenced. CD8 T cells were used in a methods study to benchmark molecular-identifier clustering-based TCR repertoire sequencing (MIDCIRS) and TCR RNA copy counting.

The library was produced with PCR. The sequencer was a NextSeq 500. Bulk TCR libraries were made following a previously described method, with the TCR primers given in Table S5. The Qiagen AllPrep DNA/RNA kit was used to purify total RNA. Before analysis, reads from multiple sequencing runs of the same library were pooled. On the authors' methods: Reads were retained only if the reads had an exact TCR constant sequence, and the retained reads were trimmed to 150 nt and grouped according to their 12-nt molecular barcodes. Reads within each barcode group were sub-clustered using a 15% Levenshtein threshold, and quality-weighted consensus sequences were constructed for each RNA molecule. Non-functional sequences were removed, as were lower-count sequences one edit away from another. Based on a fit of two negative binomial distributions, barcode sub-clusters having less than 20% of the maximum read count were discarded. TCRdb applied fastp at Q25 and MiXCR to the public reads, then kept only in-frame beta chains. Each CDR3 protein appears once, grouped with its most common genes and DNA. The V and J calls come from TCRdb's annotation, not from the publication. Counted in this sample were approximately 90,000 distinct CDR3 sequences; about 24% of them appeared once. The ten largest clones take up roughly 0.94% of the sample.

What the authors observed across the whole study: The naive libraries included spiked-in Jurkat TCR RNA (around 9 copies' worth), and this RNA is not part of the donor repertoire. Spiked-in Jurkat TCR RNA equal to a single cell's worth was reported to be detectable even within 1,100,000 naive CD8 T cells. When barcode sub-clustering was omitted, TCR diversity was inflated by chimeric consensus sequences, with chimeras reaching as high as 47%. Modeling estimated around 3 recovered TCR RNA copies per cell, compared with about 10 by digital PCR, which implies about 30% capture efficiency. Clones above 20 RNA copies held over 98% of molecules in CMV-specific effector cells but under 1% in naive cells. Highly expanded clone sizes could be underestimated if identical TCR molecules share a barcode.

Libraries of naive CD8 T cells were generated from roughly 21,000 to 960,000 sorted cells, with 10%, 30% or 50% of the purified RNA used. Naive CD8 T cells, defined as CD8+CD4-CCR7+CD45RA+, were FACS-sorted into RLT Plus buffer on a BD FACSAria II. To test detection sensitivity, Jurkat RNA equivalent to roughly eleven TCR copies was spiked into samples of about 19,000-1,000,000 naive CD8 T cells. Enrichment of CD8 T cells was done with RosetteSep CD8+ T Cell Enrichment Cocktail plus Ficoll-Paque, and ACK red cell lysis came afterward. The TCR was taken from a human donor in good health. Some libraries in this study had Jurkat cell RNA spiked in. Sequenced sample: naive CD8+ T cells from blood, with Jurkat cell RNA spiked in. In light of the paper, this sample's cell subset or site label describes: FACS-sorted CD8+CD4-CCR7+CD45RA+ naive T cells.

The DNA is TGTGCCAGCAGTGCCAGCCTCTCCTACGAGCAGTACTTC. Its protein is CASSASLSYEQYF. The chain links TRBV5-4 with TRBJ2-7; too little of a D gene remains to name it. The CDR1 and CDR2 encoded by the germline V gene (reference sequence) are SGHNT and YYREEE. The CDR3 holds 13 amino acids from the cysteine to the phenylalanine. Only the CDR3 DNA is retained, 39 bases long and in frame from the first base. Relative to germline, V is 5 bases shorter and J is 0 bases shorter, with 9 bases between their ends.